A single sample is the source of the 10 T cell receptor beta chains below, sequenced in a study of T-cell reconstitution after alpha-beta-depleted transplantation in children. Unique molecular identifiers featured in how the TCRbeta library was prepared. TCRdb reprocessed the PCR reads via MiXCR and lists one record per CDR3 protein. This table holds some 530,000 distinct CDR3 sequences, around 12% found once. The sample was PBMCs from the stem cell graft donor, taken from the stem cell graft. The source is a human donor who donated a stem cell graft to a child with combined immunodeficiency.

In this sample, this clonotype turned up many times. The chain has TRBV12-3 or TRBV12-4 and TRBJ2-3; tentative D call: TRBD2 (5 bases). V was pared by 3 bases and J by 2 bases, with 6 bases between. This CDR3 comprises 13 residues. The CDR3: CASSLTNTDTQYF. CDR3 bases: TGTGCCAGCAGTTTGACTAACACAGATACGCAGTATTTT.

The chain employs TRBV10-3 and TRBJ2-2; TRBD2 matches 9 bases. Trimming removed 0 bases from V and 5 bases from J; junction bases left unmatched: 13. Germline CDR1 is ENHRY and CDR2 is SYGVKD. This CDR3 has 19 residues. CDR3 DNA sequence: TGTGCCATCAGTGAGTCAGTTAGCGGGAGTGATTCTTGGACCGGGGAGCTGTTTTTT. Residues: CAISESVSGSDSWTGELFF.

J is TRBJ2-5 and V is TRBV10-3, with D maybe TRBD2 (5 bases). The V gene's germline CDR1 is ENHRY and CDR2 SYGVKD. V was shortened by 6 bases and J by 5 bases, with 16 bases between the two germline ends. This CDR3 region has 14 residues. The CDR3 DNA reads TGTGCCATCAGGGGTGTGGACGGCGGGGAGACCCAGTACTTC. It specifies CAIRGVDGGETQYF.

A few counts support this clonotype. The rearrangement links TRBV7-9 to TRBJ2-2; D remains ambiguous. This CDR3 is built from 14 residues. CDR1 and CDR2 (germline): SEHNR, FQNEAQ (reference sequence). The V and J ends lost 7 bases and 0 bases respectively, with 9 bases between them. Here the CDR3 DNA reads TGTGCCAGCAAGCCCAGTCCGAACACCGGGGAGCTGTTTTTT. Amino acids: CASKPSPNTGELFF.

There are a few counts of this clonotype. The chain is built from TRBV27 and TRBJ2-7; 8 nucleotides line up with TRBD2. CDR1 is MNHEY, CDR2 SMNVEV, per germline (reference sequence). The CDR3 loop spans 16 amino acids. The V segment lost 4 bases and the J segment 1 base; nucleotides outside the gene matches: 9. In DNA, the CDR3 is TGTGCCAGCAGTTACGGGTTTGGGACTAGATCCTACGAGCAGTACTTC. It specifies CASSYGFGTRSYEQYF.

The chain links TRBV19 to TRBJ1-1; 10 bases match TRBD1. J gave up 7 bases and V 9 bases, and 8 bases lay outside the gene matches. This CDR3 has 13 amino acids. Per germline, CDR1 LNHDA and CDR2 SQIVND (reference sequence). CDR3 region: CASVTGGLNEAFF. The CDR3 region has the DNA TGTGCCAGCGTGACAGGGGGCCTAAATGAAGCTTTCTTT.

DNA for the CDR3: TGCGCCAGCAGCCAAGATGCGCAGGAGTCCTACAATGAGCAGTTCTTC. It translates to CASSQDAQESYNEQFF. The chain combines TRBV4-3 with TRBJ2-1; no firm D call. CDR3 length: 16 residues. Trimming took 0 bases from V and 1 from J, leaving 10 bases between them. The germline CDR1 and CDR2 sequences are LGHNA and YSLEER.

The gene calls are TRBV18 and TRBJ1-2, with TRBD1 matching over 9 bases. Germline lookup yields CDR1 KGHSH and CDR2 LQKENI. CDR3 length: 14 amino acids. J lost 6 bases, V lost 3 bases, and 5 bases had no gene match. The CDR3 loop is CASSPGQGSHGYTF. CDR3 DNA: TGTGCCAGCTCACCCGGACAGGGGAGCCATGGCTACACCTTC.

This clonotype has just a few counts. The V gene is TRBV20-1, the J gene TRBJ2-5; 9 bases fit TRBD1. The CDR3 runs to 15 residues. Germline values: CDR1 DFQATT, CDR2 SNEGSKA (reference sequence). The ends lost 5 bases at V and 5 bases at J; junction bases unmatched: 12. Written as DNA, the CDR3 is TGCAGTGCTGGCCCCTACGGACAGGGGATGGAGACCCAGTACTTC. Its translation is CSAGPYGQGMETQYF.

This clonotype showed up just a few times. The CDR3 DNA is TGTGCCAGCAGCCAGACACCGCCTTCTGGAAACACCATATATTTT. Translating gives CASSQTPPSGNTIYF. This rearrangement joins TRBV7-2 to TRBJ1-3; D call uncertain. This CDR3 region has 15 residues. The germline V gene encodes CDR1 SGHTA and CDR2 FQGNSA. V lost 5 bases and J 1 base, leaving 12 bases between the germline ends.